These 8 T cell receptor beta chains came from one sample sequenced in a study of blood T cell repertoires in COVID-19. Clones were sequenced by immunoSEQ multiplex PCR, and TCRdb holds only the in-frame ones, with some missing. This sample carries 66,000 or so clones, over 75% of them seen once, and the ten largest clones take around 10%. Sequencing input: peripheral blood. Source of these receptors: a human donor in a cohort sampled during active COVID-19.

The rearrangement joins TRBV7-8 to TRBJ1-2; D remains unclear. Germline CDR1 SGHVS, CDR2 FQNEAQ. This CDR3 region has 15 residues. The V end was cut by 7 bases, the J end by 8 bases, with 23 bases between. The CDR3 loop reads CASTSLVAGVGGYTF. CDR3 coding DNA: TGTGCCAGCACCTCTTTGGTCGCGGGAGTTGGCGGCTACACCTTC.

The chain employs TRBV19 and TRBJ2-6; 9 bases align to TRBD2. With 3 bases clipped from V and 4 bases from J, the junction kept 13 bases outside the gene matches. The CDR3 runs 19 residues. CDR1 is LNHDA and CDR2 is SQIVND in the germline V gene (reference sequence). The CDR3: CASSIRRISGSSGANVLTF. The DNA for the CDR3 is TGTGCCAGTAGTATTCGACGGATTAGCGGGAGTTCAGGGGCCAACGTCCTGACTTTC.

For this clone: An end of the junction differs from the germline gene, which may be a read error. This rearrangement joins TRBV2 to TRBJ2-7; D may be TRBD1 (5 bases). Germline V lookup: CDR1 SNHLY, CDR2 FYNNEI. The CDR3 extends over 12 amino acids. CDR3 residues: CASSENWQGRSF. Here the CDR3 DNA reads TGTGCCAGCAGTGAAAACTGGCAGGGTAGGAGCTTC.

The chain has TRBV10-3 and TRBJ1-6; TRBD1 is a possible D gene (6 bases). V dropped 6 bases and J dropped 9 bases, with 9 bases sitting between them. The CDR3 contains 12 residues. Per the germline V gene, CDR1 is ENHRY and CDR2 is SYGVKD. The CDR3 loop is CAISQGSSPLHF. The CDR3, as DNA: TGTGCCATCAGCCAGGGGAGTTCACCCCTCCACTTT.

CDR3 sequence reads: CASSLRTGLSYTF. CDR3 coding DNA: TGTGCCAGCAGCTTGAGGACAGGGTTGAGCTACACCTTC. The chain joins TRBV5-6 to TRBJ1-2, with 8 bases fitting TRBD1. This CDR3 is built from 13 residues. The V segment lost 1 base and the J segment 9 bases; nucleotides outside the gene matches: 5. Germline values: CDR1 SGHDT, CDR2 YYEEEE.

The table lists this clone with a count of one. V is TRBV19 and J is TRBJ1-3, with 7 nucleotides matching TRBD1. Trimming removed 7 bases from V and 3 bases from J; junction bases left unmatched: 6. Looked up from germline, CDR1 is LNHDA and CDR2 is SQIVND (reference sequence). CDR3 size: 14 residues. Here the CDR3 reads CASKRQGGGNTIYF. The CDR3 DNA reads TGTGCCAGTAAAAGACAGGGAGGTGGAAACACCATATATTTT.

The V call is TRBV6-5, the J call TRBJ1-6; D is unresolved. V shed 10 bases and J shed 0 bases, with 7 bases lying between them. Germline V gene data show CDR1 as MNHEY and CDR2 as SVGAGI. The CDR3 spans 13 residues. CDR3: CATTRSYNSPLHF. The DNA for the CDR3 is TGTGCCACCACTCGCTCCTATAATTCACCCCTCCACTTT.

This chain joins TRBV28 and TRBJ2-2; a possible D gene is TRBD1 (5 bases). This CDR3 comprises 17 residues. Per the germline V gene, CDR1 is MDHEN and CDR2 is SYDVKM. Trimming removed 4 bases from V and 1 base from J, with 16 bases in between. CDR3 DNA sequence: TGTGCCAGCAGTTCCATTTACACAGGCGGGAACACCGGGGAGCTGTTTTTT. Encoded protein: CASSSIYTGGNTGELFF.